The rows below give T cell receptor beta chains drawn from one sample of a study of T cell repertoires in aging, cancer and after chemotherapy. TCRdb independently ran MiXCR on the multiplex PCR reads; one entry per CDR3 protein. In the table there are 950 to 1,500 distinct CDR3 sequences, more than 25% of which are singletons. Sequencing was done on a sample of blood. The receptors derive from a human donor with a blood cancer. Each CDR3 is given with its conserved first and last residue. D genes are given only for firm matches. Some rows have no size entry. The others give once, few or many, or a class for an expanded clone.

DNA | CDR3 | D | J | V | size
TGTGCCAGTACCCGGGGACAGGGCAATTCACCCCTCCACTTT | CASTRGQGNSPLHF | TRBD1 | TRBJ1-6 | TRBV19 | medium-sized
TGTGCCGCCGGGCGGGGGGGGGCCGGCACAGATACGCAGTATTTT | CAAGRGGAGTDTQYF | TRBD2 | TRBJ2-3 | TRBV30 | medium-sized
TGTGCCAGCAGCCCAGCTGGGACAGACCTTGTCGCTTTCTTT | CASSPAGTDLVAFF | TRBD1 | TRBJ1-1 | TRBV11-3 | NA
TGTGCCAGTAGGACTAGCGGAGGGGGAGATACGCAGTATTTT | CASRTSGGGDTQYF | TRBD2 | TRBJ2-3 | TRBV10-3 | NA
TGTGCCAGCAGTTTACGACTGTACAATGAGCAGTTCTTC | CASSLRLYNEQFF | NA | TRBJ2-1 | TRBV28 | few
TGCGCCAGCAGCTTGATTCAACGACAGATGAACACTGAAGCTTTCTTT | CASSLIQRQMNTEAFF | NA | TRBJ1-1 | TRBV5-1 | NA
TGTGCCTGGAGTCCTCAGTTGACCTCTGGCTACACCTTC | CAWSPQLTSGYTF | NA | TRBJ1-2 | TRBV30 | medium-sized
TGTGCCAGCAGCCCAGGACAGATCCTCTATGGCTACACCTTC | CASSPGQILYGYTF | NA | TRBJ1-2 | TRBV11-3 | medium-sized
TGTGCCAGCAGCTATGGGGGGTACGAGCAGTACTTC | CASSYGGYEQYF | NA | TRBJ2-7 | TRBV11-2 | NA
TGTGCCAGCAGTGCACAGGGGAACACTGAAGCTTTCTTT | CASSAQGNTEAFF | NA | TRBJ1-1 | TRBV12-3/TRBV12-4 | few
TGTGCCACCAGCAGACAGGGGTCCTACAATGAGCAGTTCTTC | CATSRQGSYNEQFF | NA | TRBJ2-1 | TRBV15 | medium-sized
TGTGCCACGGGGGCCCCCCTCCCCGAATACGAGCAGTACTTC | CATGAPLPEYEQYF | NA | TRBJ2-7 | TRBV10-3 | few
TGCAGCGTTACGGGGCTAGCGGGAGGTCAACGGTATGAGCAGTTCTTC | CSVTGLAGGQRYEQFF | TRBD2 | TRBJ2-1 | TRBV29-1 | large
TGTGCCAGCAGTTTTCAACAGGGGGTCGGGGGGCAAACCGGGGAGCTGTTTTTT | CASSFQQGVGGQTGELFF | NA | TRBJ2-2 | TRBV27 | medium-sized
TGCAGCGTTACGGGGCTAGCGGGAGGGCCGAGGACCGGGGAGCTGTTTTTT | CSVTGLAGGPRTGELFF | TRBD2 | TRBJ2-2 | TRBV29-1 | NA